The rows below give T cell receptor beta chains drawn from one sample of a study of T cell responses to AZD1222 COVID-19 vaccine. Profiled with immunoSEQ multiplex PCR; TCRdb holds only in-frame clones, not every one. This sample has 150,000 to 200,000 clones, with 85% to 90% found just once. The sequenced sample was peripheral blood, obtained 28 days after the second dose of the MenACWY control vaccine. The receptors were gathered from an adult who received the MenACWY meningococcal vaccine as a control. Each CDR3 is given with its conserved first and last residue. The D gene is left open where the match is weak. Size tells how often a clone was seen (once, few, many) or the class of an expanded clone, and some rows leave it out.

CASSPLIGGEQYF	TGTGCCAGTAGTCCCCTTATAGGGGGCGAGCAGTACTTC	TRBJ2-7	.	TRBV19	.
CAWSGQGAQSKNIQYF	TGTGCCTGGAGTGGGCAGGGGGCGCAATCCAAAAACATTCAGTACTTC	TRBJ2-4	.	TRBV30	TRBD1
CASSQDRVITEAFF	TGTGCCAGTAGTCAAGACAGGGTGATCACTGAAGCTTTCTTT	TRBJ1-1	.	TRBV19	TRBD1
CSVEEGETQYF	TGCAGCGTTGAAGAAGGGGAGACCCAGTACTTC	TRBJ2-5	.	TRBV29-1	.
CASSQGIYTEAFF	TGTGCCAGTAGTCAGGGGATATACACTGAAGCTTTCTTT	TRBJ1-1	.	TRBV19	.
CASSETGGDTEAFF	TGCGCCAGCAGCGAGACAGGGGGGGACACTGAAGCTTTCTTT	TRBJ1-1	once	TRBV4-3	TRBD1
CAISEGRDTGELFF	TGTGCCATCAGTGAGGGCAGGGACACCGGGGAGCTGTTTTTT	TRBJ2-2	.	TRBV10-3	.
CASSPGFGEKLFF	TGTGCCAGCTCACCAGGGTTCGGCGAAAAACTGTTTTTT	TRBJ1-4	.	TRBV18	.
CASGHQGRTFYGYTF	TGTGCCAGCGGACACCAAGGACGGACCTTCTATGGCTACACCTTC	TRBJ1-2	.	TRBV6-5	.
CASSLARTGYEQYF	TGTGCCAGCAGCTTGGCTAGGACTGGCTACGAGCAGTACTTC	TRBJ2-7	.	TRBV5-8	.
CASKLEEGKNTEAFF	TGTGCCAGCAAGCTTGAAGAGGGGAAGAACACTGAAGCTTTCTTT	TRBJ1-1	.	TRBV2	.
CASSQAGGGSGNTIYF	TGTGCCAGCAGCCAAGCAGGGGGGGGTTCTGGAAACACCATATATTTT	TRBJ1-3	.	TRBV4-2	TRBD1
CASSLQGSNQPQHF	TGTGCCAGCAGCTTGCAGGGGAGCAATCAGCCCCAGCATTTT	TRBJ1-5	.	TRBV7-2	.
CSVPSGGTDTQYF	TGCAGCGTTCCTAGCGGGGGCACGGATACGCAGTATTTT	TRBJ2-3	once	TRBV29-1	TRBD2
CASSRGDPQHF	TGTGCCAGCAGTCGGGGCGACCCCCAGCATTTT	TRBJ1-5	.	TRBV28	.
CASNMGGGAEKLFF	TGTGCCAGCAACATGGGCGGTGGAGCGGAAAAACTGTTTTTT	TRBJ1-4	.	TRBV9	.
CASSWTAGNTIYF	TGTGCCAGCAGTTGGACAGCTGGAAACACCATATATTTT	TRBJ1-3	.	TRBV6-2/TRBV6-3	.
CASSPSRGMNTEAFF	TGTGCCAGCAGCCCCTCGCGGGGGATGAACACTGAAGCTTTCTTT	TRBJ1-1	.	TRBV5-4	.
CASSWGLSSSYEQYF	TGCGCCAGCAGCTGGGGACTCTCGAGCTCCTACGAGCAGTACTTC	TRBJ2-7	.	TRBV5-1	.
CASRDFGADSYNEQFF	TGTGCCAGCAGGGATTTTGGCGCCGACTCCTACAATGAGCAGTTCTTC	TRBJ2-1	once	TRBV2	.
CASSEASVDYGYTF	TGTGCCAGCAGTGAAGCCTCGGTGGACTATGGCTACACCTTC	TRBJ1-2	.	TRBV6-1	.
CASSQHGTGANEKLFF	TGTGCCAGCAGCCAGCATGGGACAGGGGCTAATGAAAAACTGTTTTTT	TRBJ1-4	few	TRBV3-1/TRBV3-2	TRBD1
CASWSRNTQKETQYF	TGTGCCAGCTGGTCTCGAAATACTCAAAAAGAGACCCAGTACTTC	TRBJ2-5	.	TRBV2	.
CASSLSALAAYEQYF	TGTGCCAGCAGCTTATCGGCGCTAGCCGCCTACGAGCAGTACTTC	TRBJ2-7	.	TRBV7-2	.
CASSGQVNYGYTF	TGTGCCAGCTCAGGACAGGTTAACTATGGCTACACCTTC	TRBJ1-2	few	TRBV27	TRBD1
CSVGPGTDTQYF	TGCAGCGTTGGGCCAGGAACAGATACGCAGTATTTT	TRBJ2-3	.	TRBV29-1	.
CASSLQLSGGYTF	TGTGCCAGCAGCCTTCAGCTATCCGGAGGCTACACCTTC	TRBJ1-2	.	TRBV7-2	.
CASSELSQRAGELFF	TGTGCCAGCAGTGAATTATCCCAGCGGGCCGGGGAGCTGTTTTTT	TRBJ2-2	.	TRBV2	.
CASSTESGPYEQYF	TGTGCCAGCTCCACGGAGTCGGGCCCCTACGAGCAGTACTTC	TRBJ2-7	.	TRBV18	.
CASSTFLSGSSYNEQFF	TGTGCCAGTAGTACTTTCCTTAGCGGGAGCTCCTACAATGAGCAGTTCTTC	TRBJ2-1	.	TRBV19	TRBD2
CATSDPWQGDTGELFF	TGTGCCACCAGTGACCCTTGGCAGGGGGACACCGGGGAGCTGTTTTTT	TRBJ2-2	.	TRBV24-1	TRBD1
CASSQYEQFF	TGTGCCAGCAGTCAATATGAGCAGTTCTTC	TRBJ2-1	.	TRBV6-2/TRBV6-3	.
CASIDQANYGYTF	TGTGCCAGCATTGACCAAGCTAACTATGGCTACACCTTC	TRBJ1-2	.	TRBV12-3/TRBV12-4	.
CASSLTGTGNTGELFF	TGCGCCAGCAGCTTGACAGGCACAGGGAACACCGGGGAGCTGTTTTTT	TRBJ2-2	.	TRBV4-1	.
CASKRKAGNTEAFF	TGTGCCAGCAAACGGAAGGCAGGGAACACTGAAGCTTTCTTT	TRBJ1-1	.	TRBV3-1/TRBV3-2	.
CASSLGEWGLAGGLGNEQFF	TGCGCCAGCAGCTTGGGAGAATGGGGGCTAGCGGGAGGCCTAGGCAATGAGCAGTTCTTC	TRBJ2-1	.	TRBV5-1	TRBD2
CASSLAGTLFSGANVLTF	TGTGCCAGCAGCCTGGCCGGGACGCTCTTCTCTGGGGCCAACGTCCTGACTTTC	TRBJ2-6	once	TRBV3-1/TRBV3-2	.
CASSPGAAETQYF	TGTGCCAGCAGTCCCGGGGCAGCTGAGACCCAGTACTTC	TRBJ2-5	.	TRBV28	.
CASSLVRGAEAFF	TGTGCCAGCAGCTTAGTTCGTGGGGCTGAAGCTTTCTTT	TRBJ1-1	.	TRBV7-3	.
CASSSDRSSYEQYF	TGTGCCAGCTCATCGGACAGAAGCTCCTACGAGCAGTACTTC	TRBJ2-7	.	TRBV18	.
CASSPAPALAGGAIVSF	TGTGCCAGCAGCCCTGCCCCGGCACTAGCGGGAGGGGCGATCGTTTCATTT	TRBJ2-3	.	TRBV7-2	TRBD2
CSPRDEQYF	TGCAGCCCCCGGGACGAGCAGTACTTC	TRBJ2-7	.	TRBV29-1	.
CASSFDRVSTDTQYF	TGTGCCAGCAGCTTCGACAGGGTGAGCACAGATACGCAGTATTTT	TRBJ2-3	.	TRBV7-8	TRBD1
CASSVYRGESYNEQFF	TGTGCCAGCAGCGTATACAGGGGCGAATCCTACAATGAGCAGTTCTTC	TRBJ2-1	.	TRBV9	TRBD1
CLPGQQEPDTQYF	TGCCTCCCAGGTCAGCAGGAGCCAGATACGCAGTATTTT	TRBJ2-3	.	TRBV27	.
CASSPSTGDGQPQHF	TGTGCCAGCAGCCCGTCGACAGGGGATGGGCAGCCCCAGCATTTT	TRBJ1-5	.	TRBV7-2	TRBD1
CASSLEGALSRGYTF	TGCGCCAGCAGCTTGGAGGGGGCTTTATCGCGAGGCTACACCTTC	TRBJ1-2	.	TRBV5-1	TRBD1
CSASSGSPYEQYF	TGCAGTGCAAGTAGCGGGAGCCCCTACGAGCAGTACTTC	TRBJ2-7	.	TRBV20-1	TRBD2
CASNPQGEGPQHF	TGTGCCAGCAATCCACAGGGAGAAGGGCCCCAGCATTTT	TRBJ1-5	.	TRBV28	.
CASTLGTSGNTEAFF	TGTGCCAGCACCCTAGGTACGTCTGGAAACACTGAAGCTTTCTTT	TRBJ1-1	.	TRBV3-1/TRBV3-2	.
CSARVPGGYTF	TGCAGTGCTAGAGTCCCAGGCGGCTACACCTTC	TRBJ1-2	.	TRBV20-1	.
CASSNLDRNTEAFF	TGTGCCAGCAGTAATTTGGACAGGAACACTGAAGCTTTCTTT	TRBJ1-1	.	TRBV6-5	.
CASSKAGGHILYGYTF	TGTGCCAGCAGCAAGGCCGGCGGGCACATTTTGTATGGCTACACCTTC	TRBJ1-2	.	TRBV27	.
CASRTMTGTDTQYF	TGTGCCAGTAGGACGATGACAGGGACAGATACGCAGTATTTT	TRBJ2-3	few	TRBV19	TRBD1